This TCR beta chain was identified during a study of T cell changes during pregnancy in multiple sclerosis. TCRdb's copy holds only in-frame clones and misses some; the assay was immunoSEQ multiplex PCR. The sample records about 28,000 clones, 85% to 90% being singletons. Trimming pared 4 bases from V and 6 bases from J, leaving 16 bases between. Germline assignment: CDR1 SGHDT and CDR2 YYEEEE. The CDR3 loop spans 14 amino acids. The chain has TRBV5-6 and TRBJ1-2; D is ambiguous. The sequence was collected from a female donor with multiple sclerosis, enrolled in a pregnancy study. The material sequenced was CD8+ T cells from peripheral blood mononuclear cells, taken after pregnancy. For the CDR3, the DNA is TGTGCCAGCAGCCCTTGGGAGACAACGAATGGCTACACCTTC. Residues: CASSPWETTNGYTF.